These 5 T cell receptor beta chains were sequenced from one sample in a study of neurological immune-mediated disorders. TCRdb reprocessed the 5' RACE reads via MiXCR and lists one record per CDR3 protein. The table shows tens of thousands of distinct CDR3 sequences, with around 2.5% occurring only once. Sequencing was done on a sample of PBMCs. Receptors originate from a woman in her forties or fifties with multiple sclerosis.

This clonotype was recorded at least ten times. The rearrangement uses TRBV27 and TRBJ2-5; 9 nucleotides agree with TRBD2. Trimming cost V 4 bases and J 5 bases; bases outside gene matches: 8. The CDR3 contains 15 residues. The germline V gene encodes CDR1 MNHEY and CDR2 SMNVEV (reference sequence). The CDR3 DNA follows: TGTGCCAGCAGTTGGGGCGGGAGGGCAGTGGAGACCCAGTACTTC. Amino acid sequence: CASSWGGRAVETQYF.

This clonotype was counted at least ten times. This chain connects TRBV20-1 to TRBJ2-3, with 13 bases identical to TRBD2. The CDR3 runs to 19 residues. Germline-derived CDR1 and CDR2 are DFQATT and SNEGSKA (reference sequence). With V trimmed by 3 bases and J by 4 bases, 16 bases remained unmatched. CDR3 nucleotide sequence: TGCAGTGCTAGCGCAGATGGGATAGGGACTAGCGGGGTCCCAGATACGCAGTATTTT. Amino acids: CSASADGIGTSGVPDTQYF.

This clonotype was detected many times. The chain uses TRBV7-9 and TRBJ2-7; 14 bases are shared with TRBD2. V shed 5 bases and J 2 bases; nucleotides not matched to a gene: 14. Germline CDR1 SEHNR, CDR2 FQNEAQ (reference sequence). The CDR3 runs to 19 residues. The CDR3 loop reads CASSHSLGQGLAGAYEQYF. The CDR3 coding sequence is TGTGCCAGCAGCCATTCCCTTGGACAGGGACTAGCGGGGGCCTACGAGCAGTACTTC. Full variable domain (rest looked up from reference TRBV7-9 and TRBJ2-7): DTGVSQNPRHKITKRGQNVTFRCDPISEHNRLYWYRQTLGQGPEFLTYFQNEAQLEKSRLLSDRFSAERPKGSFSTLEIQRTEQGDSAMYLCASSHSLGQGLAGAYEQYFGPGTRLTVT.

This clonotype was recorded many times. CDR3 region: CASSFRGTNEKLFF. The CDR3 bases are TGCGCCAGCAGCTTCAGGGGAACTAATGAAAAACTGTTTTTT. The V call is TRBV5-1, the J call TRBJ1-4; D is perhaps TRBD1 (6 bases). The germline gives CDR1 SGHRS, CDR2 YFSETQ. Trimming took off 2 bases at V and 1 base at J, with 6 bases between the two ends. This CDR3 is built from 14 residues.

This clonotype was recorded many times. CDR3 nucleotide sequence: TGCAGTGCTAGTCGGACAGGGGCTAATGAAAAACTGTTTTTT. Amino acid sequence: CSASRTGANEKLFF. The chain couples TRBV20-1 to TRBJ1-4; 9 bases match TRBD1. Germline assignment: CDR1 DFQATT and CDR2 SNEGSKA (reference sequence). The CDR3 contains 14 residues. The V and J ends lost 3 bases and 3 bases, in that order; junction bases with no gene match: 2.